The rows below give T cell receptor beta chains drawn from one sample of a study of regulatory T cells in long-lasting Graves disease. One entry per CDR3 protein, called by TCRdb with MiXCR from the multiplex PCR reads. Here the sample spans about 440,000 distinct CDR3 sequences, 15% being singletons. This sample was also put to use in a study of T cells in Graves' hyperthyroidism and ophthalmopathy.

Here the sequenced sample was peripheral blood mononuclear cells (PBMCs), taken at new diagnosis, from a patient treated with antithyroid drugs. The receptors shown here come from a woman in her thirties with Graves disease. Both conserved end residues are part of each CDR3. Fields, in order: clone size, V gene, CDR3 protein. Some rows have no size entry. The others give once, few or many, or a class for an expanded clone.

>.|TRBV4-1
CASSQPAAGGPEGDTQYF
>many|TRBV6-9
CASSYNANTEAFF
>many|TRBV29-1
CSVEKGGGTSYEQYF
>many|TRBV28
CASITGTDNGYTF
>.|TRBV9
CASSVGVAVSSYEQYF
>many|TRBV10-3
CAISARGTEAFF
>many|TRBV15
CATSPRGRSNTEAFF
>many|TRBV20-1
CSARYGGRYEQYF
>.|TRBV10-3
CAISAWSGDSGANVLTF
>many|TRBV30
CAWQDLGQGNTEAFF
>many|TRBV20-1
CSARGEGLQETQYF
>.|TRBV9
CASRGKNYGYTF
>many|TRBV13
CASSRGGGDETQYF
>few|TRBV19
CASRSGQYYGYTF
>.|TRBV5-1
CASSEGQGLLPSTEAFF
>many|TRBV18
CASSPLGPSPTDTQYF
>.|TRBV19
CASSIWRSGANVLTF
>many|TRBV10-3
CAISDQYTGELFF
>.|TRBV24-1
CATSDPTGGTDTQYF
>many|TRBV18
CASSPSRGAAQPQHF
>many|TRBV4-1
CASSQVEGSVHNEQFF
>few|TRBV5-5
CASSLSGHNEQFF
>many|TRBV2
CASSAYQGLPSSYNEQFF
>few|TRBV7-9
CASSLFKGAGNTIYF
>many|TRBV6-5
CASSYSSMLETQYF
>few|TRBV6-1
CASSDRLAGLNEQFF
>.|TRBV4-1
CASSQSGRAADEQFF
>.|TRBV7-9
CASSPTSGIENEQFF
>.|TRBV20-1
CSAILAGYYNEQSF
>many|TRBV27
CASSFQGENSPLHF
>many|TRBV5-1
CASREEGGYQETQYF
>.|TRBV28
CASSLSSSGSFGELFF
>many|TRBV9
CASSELTASSGNTIYF
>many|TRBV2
CASKGGLATYNEQFF
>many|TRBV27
CASSPNGARVGTDTQYF
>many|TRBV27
CASSATTGGEQPQHF
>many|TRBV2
CASRDDPSYEQYF
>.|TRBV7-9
CASSLKVEGDTQYF
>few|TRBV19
CASNLGRRDEQFF
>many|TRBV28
CASSLWGSNQPQHF
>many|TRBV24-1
CATSGGVGSGVGVWDQPQHF
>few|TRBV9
CASRGTPSRTDTQYF
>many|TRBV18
CASSLRTRDNEQFF